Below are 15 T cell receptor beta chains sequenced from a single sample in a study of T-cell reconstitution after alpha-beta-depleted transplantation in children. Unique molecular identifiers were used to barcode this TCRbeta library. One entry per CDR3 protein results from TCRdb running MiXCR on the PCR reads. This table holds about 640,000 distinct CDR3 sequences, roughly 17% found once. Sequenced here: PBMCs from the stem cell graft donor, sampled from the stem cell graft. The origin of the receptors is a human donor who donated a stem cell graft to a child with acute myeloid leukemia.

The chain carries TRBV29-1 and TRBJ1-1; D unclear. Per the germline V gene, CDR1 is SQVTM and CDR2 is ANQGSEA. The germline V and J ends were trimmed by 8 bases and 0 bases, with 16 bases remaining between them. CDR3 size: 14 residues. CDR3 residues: CSPWRSGMNTEAFF. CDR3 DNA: TGCAGCCCGTGGCGATCGGGCATGAACACTGAAGCTTTCTTT.

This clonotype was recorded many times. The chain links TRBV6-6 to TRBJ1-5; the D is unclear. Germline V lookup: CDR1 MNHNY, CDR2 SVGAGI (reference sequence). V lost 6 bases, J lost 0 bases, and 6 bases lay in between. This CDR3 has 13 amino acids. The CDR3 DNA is TGTGCCAGCAGCGGGAATAGCAATCAGCCCCAGCATTTT. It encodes CASSGNSNQPQHF.

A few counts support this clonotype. As DNA, the CDR3 is TGTGCCAGCAGTTATCAGACAGGGATTGAAAGCTCTGGGGCCAACGTCCTGACTTTC. Translating gives CASSYQTGIESSGANVLTF. This sequence joins TRBV6-5 and TRBJ2-6; 7 nucleotides agree with TRBD1. The germline gives CDR1 MNHEY, CDR2 SVGAGI. V lost 3 bases to trimming and J lost 0 bases; unmatched junction nucleotides: 11. The CDR3 runs to 19 residues.

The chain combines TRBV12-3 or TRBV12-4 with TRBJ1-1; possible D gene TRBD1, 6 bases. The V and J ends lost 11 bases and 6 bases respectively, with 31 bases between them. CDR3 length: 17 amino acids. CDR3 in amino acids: CASSEGTLLPKHSEAFF. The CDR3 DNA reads TGTGCCTCCTCAGAGGGGACACTATTACCGAAACACTCTGAAGCTTTCTTT.

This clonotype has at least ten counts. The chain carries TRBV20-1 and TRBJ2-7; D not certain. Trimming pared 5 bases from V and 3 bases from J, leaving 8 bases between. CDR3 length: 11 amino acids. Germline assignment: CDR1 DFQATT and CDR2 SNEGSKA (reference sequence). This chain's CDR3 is CSAAYGYEQYV. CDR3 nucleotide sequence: TGCAGTGCTGCTTATGGCTACGAGCAGTACGTC.

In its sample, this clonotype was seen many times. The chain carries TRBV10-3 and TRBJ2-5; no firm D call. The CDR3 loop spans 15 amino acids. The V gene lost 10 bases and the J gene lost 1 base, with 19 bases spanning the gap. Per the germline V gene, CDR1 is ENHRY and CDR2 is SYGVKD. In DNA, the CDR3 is TGTGCCACAGGCCGGGCAGAACTTATCCAAGAGACCCAGTACTTC. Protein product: CATGRAELIQETQYF.

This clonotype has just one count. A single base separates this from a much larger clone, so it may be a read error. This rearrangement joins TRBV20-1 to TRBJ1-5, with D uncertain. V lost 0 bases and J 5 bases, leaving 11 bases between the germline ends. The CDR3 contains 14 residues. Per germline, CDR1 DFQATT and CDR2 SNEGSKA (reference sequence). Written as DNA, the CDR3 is TGCAGTGCTAGAGATATCAAGGGATATCAGCCCCAGCATTTT. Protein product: CSARDIKGYQPQHF.

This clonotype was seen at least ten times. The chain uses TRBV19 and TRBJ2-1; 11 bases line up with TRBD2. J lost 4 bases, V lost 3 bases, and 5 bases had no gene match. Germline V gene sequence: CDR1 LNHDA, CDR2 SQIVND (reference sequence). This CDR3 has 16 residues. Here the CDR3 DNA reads TGTGCCAGTAGTATCACTAGCGGGGGCGGATACAATGAGCAGTTCTTC. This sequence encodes CASSITSGGGYNEQFF. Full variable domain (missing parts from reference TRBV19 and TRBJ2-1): DGGITQSPKYLFRKEGQNVTLSCEQNLNHDAMYWYRQDPGQGLRLIYYSQIVNDFQKGDIAEGYSVSREKKESFPLTVTSAQKNPTAFYLCASSITSGGGYNEQFFGPGTRLTVL.

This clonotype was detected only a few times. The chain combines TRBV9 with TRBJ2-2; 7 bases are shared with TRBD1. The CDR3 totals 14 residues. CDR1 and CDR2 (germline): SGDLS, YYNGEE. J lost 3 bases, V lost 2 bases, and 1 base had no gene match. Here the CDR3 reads CASSVTGDTGELFF. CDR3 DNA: TGTGCCAGCAGCGTCACAGGGGACACCGGGGAGCTGTTTTTT.

CDR3 sequence reads: CASSYPSDEQFF. The CDR3 DNA is TGTGCCAGCAGTTACCCTAGTGATGAGCAGTTCTTC. The chain combines TRBV6-2 or TRBV6-3 with TRBJ2-1; no clear D gene. The germline V and J ends were trimmed by 2 bases and 8 bases, with 7 bases remaining between them. Germline lookup yields CDR1 MNHEY and CDR2 SVGEGT. The length of the CDR3 is 12 residues.

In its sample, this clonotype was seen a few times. CDR3 sequence reads: CASSFRRMNTEAFF. For the CDR3, the DNA is TGTGCCAGCAGCTTCCGACGGATGAACACTGAAGCTTTCTTT. The chain carries TRBV7-2 and TRBJ1-1; D ambiguous. The CDR3 extends over 14 amino acids. Germline V CDR1 and CDR2: SGHTA, FQGNSA. Deletions cut 3 bases from V and 0 bases from J, with 8 bases between.

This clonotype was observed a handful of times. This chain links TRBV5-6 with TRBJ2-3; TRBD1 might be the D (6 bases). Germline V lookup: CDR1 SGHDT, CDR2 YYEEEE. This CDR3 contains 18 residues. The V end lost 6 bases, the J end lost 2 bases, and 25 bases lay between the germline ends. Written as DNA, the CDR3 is TGTGCCAGCAACATAGCCCTATACAGGGTCTGGCCCACAGATACGCAGTATTTT. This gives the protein CASNIALYRVWPTDTQYF.

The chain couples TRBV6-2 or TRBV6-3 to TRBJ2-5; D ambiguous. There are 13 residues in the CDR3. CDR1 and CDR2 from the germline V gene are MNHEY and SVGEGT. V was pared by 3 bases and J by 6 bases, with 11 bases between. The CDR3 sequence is CASSYGSLQTQYF. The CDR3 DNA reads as TGTGCCAGCAGTTATGGTAGCTTGCAGACCCAGTACTTC.

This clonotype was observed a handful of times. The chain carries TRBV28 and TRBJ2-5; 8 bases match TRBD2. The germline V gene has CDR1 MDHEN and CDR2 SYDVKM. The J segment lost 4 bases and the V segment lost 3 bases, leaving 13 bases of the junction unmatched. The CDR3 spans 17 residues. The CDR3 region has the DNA TGTGCCAGCAGTTTGATACCGGGACTAGGGTATAGAGAGACCCAGTACTTC. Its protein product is CASSLIPGLGYRETQYF.

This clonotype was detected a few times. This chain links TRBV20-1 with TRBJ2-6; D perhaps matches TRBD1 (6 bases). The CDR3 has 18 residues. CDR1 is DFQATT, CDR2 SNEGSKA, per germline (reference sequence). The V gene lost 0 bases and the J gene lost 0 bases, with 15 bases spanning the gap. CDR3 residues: CSARDQRTALSGANVLTF. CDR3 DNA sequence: TGCAGTGCTAGAGATCAAAGGACAGCCCTCTCTGGGGCCAACGTCCTGACTTTC.